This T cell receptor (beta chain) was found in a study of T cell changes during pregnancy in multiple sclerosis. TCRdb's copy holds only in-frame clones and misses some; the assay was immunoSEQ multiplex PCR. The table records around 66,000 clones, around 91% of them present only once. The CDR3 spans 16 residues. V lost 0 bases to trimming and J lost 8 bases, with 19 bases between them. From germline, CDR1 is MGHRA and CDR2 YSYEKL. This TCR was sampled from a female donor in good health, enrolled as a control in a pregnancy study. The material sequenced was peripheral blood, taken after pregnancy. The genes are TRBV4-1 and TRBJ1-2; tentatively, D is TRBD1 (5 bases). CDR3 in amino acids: CASSQEAGIGIYGYTF. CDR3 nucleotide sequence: TGCGCCAGCAGCCAAGAAGCAGGGATAGGCATTTACGGCTACACCTTC.